The T cell receptor beta chain described here comes from a study of human T cells and chemical hapten exposure. Study overall: Small differences in pooled library volume mainly drove the variation in TCR yields per sample.

TCRdb re-called the RACE reads through MiXCR, storing one row per CDR3 protein. The repertoire holds about 290,000 distinct CDR3 sequences, with 7.5% to 9% as singletons. Note on this clonotype: The antigen remains unidentified.

The time point: pre-sensitization, week 0. The sample's treatment: therapeutic diphenylcyclopropenone sensitization with weekly scalp DPC. Points from the study as a whole: Higher patch test scores went with higher counts of PT1 expanded TCRs.

Per germline, CDR1 MNHEY and CDR2 SVGEGT. Trimming stripped 10 bases from V and 5 bases from J, with 14 bases between. The CDR3 length is 12 residues. The TCR comes from a man in his late teens or twenties with alopecia areata. Some clones in this sample may be carry-over from other donors' samples. This chain joins TRBV6-2 or TRBV6-3 and TRBJ2-5; D may be TRBD2 (6 bases). The source was whole blood, collected in connection with sensitization to the hapten diphenylcyclopropenone (DPC). The CDR3 coding sequence is TGTGCCACCTGGGACTCCGACGAGACCCAGTACTTC. The encoded protein is CATWDSDETQYF.